This TCR beta chain derives from a study of blood T cell repertoires in COVID-19. This CDR3 contains 15 residues. The germline V gene has CDR1 MNHEY and CDR2 SMNVEV (reference sequence). J lost 5 bases, V lost 5 bases, and 12 bases had no gene match. The method was immunoSEQ multiplex PCR; TCRdb's version includes in-frame clones alone and lacks a portion of them. Among 250,000 to 350,000 clones, approximately 86% were seen once, and the ten largest hold about 2.3%. The sequenced sample consisted of peripheral blood. The receptor was isolated from a man between 18 and 35 years old with active or convalescent COVID-19. This chain connects TRBV27 to TRBJ2-7; 7 positions match TRBD1. The DNA of the CDR3 is TGTGCCAGCAGTCCCTACAGGGGTCAAATAGACGAGCAGTACTTC. It encodes CASSPYRGQIDEQYF.